The present T cell receptor (beta chain) was sequenced within a study of circulating CD8 cells and anti-PD-1 response in melanoma. The CDR3 totals 15 residues. Germline values: CDR1 MDHEN, CDR2 SYDVKM. As regards this clonotype: Its antigen remains unidentified. At one boundary the junction diverges from the germline segment, which might be a read error.

From live CD3+CD8+TCRalphabeta+ cells, four PD-1 and/or TIGIT subsets were sorted. The QIAseq Immune Repertoire TCR panel built the libraries from 15 ng of total RNA. MiXCR, run by TCRdb on the reads, gives a single entry per CDR3 protein. The table shows around 800 distinct CDR3 sequences, with 6.5% to 8% occurring only once. Study conclusions and caveats: Subset repertoires were largely private at M1, with under 7.5% shared. Diversity ranked highest in DNEG and lowest in TIGIT subsets.

The chain recombines TRBV28 with TRBJ2-3; TRBD1 agrees at 7 bases. This receptor was obtained from a human donor with melanoma. The sequencing used CD8+ T cells from PBMCs, collected at baseline or after one month of anti-PD-1 therapy (not recorded which). As DNA, the CDR3 is TGTGCCGGCAGCCTTGACAGGGTCGGCACAGATACGCAATATTTT. It is translated as CAGSLDRVGTDTQYF.